This T cell receptor (beta chain) was captured in a study of cytomegalovirus exposure and HLA in healthy donors. The table came from immunoSEQ multiplex PCR; TCRdb's copy has only in-frame clones and leaves some out. The sample gives 150,000 to 200,000 clones, approximately 80% of which show up once; around 2.5% is in the top ten. Overall study findings and caveats: Cytomegalovirus status was reportedly diagnosed by the classifier with high specificity and sensitivity.

This CDR3 region has 13 residues. The germline CDR1 and CDR2 sequences are SEHNR and FQNEAQ (reference sequence). V lost 5 bases and J lost 6, with 12 bases in between. Worth noting for this clone: Its specificity is not known.

Sequencing used PBMCs. This TCR was recovered from a man between 25 and 39 years old in good health and CMV-seropositive. This chain joins TRBV7-9 and TRBJ2-3, with a tentative D call TRBD1 (6 bases). DNA for the CDR3: TGTGCCAGCAGCCCCGAGGGGGAGGATACGCAGTATTTT. This sequence encodes CASSPEGEDTQYF.